These 10 T cell receptor beta chains were sequenced from one sample in a study of OX40 agonist ivuxolimab in advanced cancers. This table comes from immunoSEQ multiplex PCR, and its TCRdb copy is limited to in-frame clones, with some not included. This sample has more than 60,000 clones; around 87% occur once, and the top ten carry roughly an eighth. Here the sequenced sample was CD4+ or CD8+ T cells sorted from blood, taken in a trial of the OX40 agonist ivuxolimab. Receptor source: an adult with an advanced solid tumor such as melanoma, head and neck, liver or kidney cancer.

The rearrangement links TRBV2 to TRBJ1-6; 7 positions agree with TRBD1. The CDR3 is 15 residues long. Looked up from germline, CDR1 is SNHLY and CDR2 is FYNNEI. The trim removed 5 bases at V and 7 bases at J, leaving 8 bases unmatched. The CDR3 bases are TGTGCCAGCAGTTTCCCCGGGACAGAGAATTCACCCCTCCACTTT. The encoded protein is CASSFPGTENSPLHF.

The genes are TRBV29-1 and TRBJ1-2; no definite D call. The V and J ends lost 5 bases and 3 bases respectively, with 4 bases between them. The CDR3 has 10 residues. Germline V gene sequence: CDR1 SQVTM, CDR2 ANQGSEA. The CDR3, as DNA: TGCAGCGTTTTTGACTATGGCTACACCTTC. Protein: CSVFDYGYTF.

V is TRBV5-6 and J is TRBJ2-7; D may be TRBD1 (6 bases). Germline V gives CDR1 SGHDT, CDR2 YYEEEE. The ends were cut back, 0 bases at V and 7 bases at J, with 14 bases in the middle. The CDR3 sequence is 14 residues long. DNA for the CDR3: TGTGCCAGCAGCTTGGCCGTTGCAGGGGAAGAGCAGTACTTC. This encodes CASSLAVAGEEQYF.

The J gene is TRBJ2-5, the V gene TRBV19, with D possibly matching TRBD2 (5 bases). The V end lost 3 bases, the J end lost 5 bases, and 10 bases lay between the germline ends. Germline CDR1 LNHDA, CDR2 SQIVND (reference sequence). The CDR3 loop spans 13 amino acids. The CDR3 loop is CASSIYGGETQYF. Here the CDR3 DNA reads TGTGCCAGTAGTATTTATGGCGGGGAGACCCAGTACTTC.

The count of this clone is one. The V and J genes are TRBV4-1 and TRBJ2-7; TRBD1 is a possible D gene (6 bases). This CDR3 has 14 amino acids. The germline V and J ends were trimmed by 4 bases and 2 bases, with 12 bases remaining between them. Germline assignment: CDR1 MGHRA and CDR2 YSYEKL. In nucleotides, the CDR3 is TGCGCCAGCAGCCTTTTACAGGGCGCCTACGAGCAGTACTTC. Translating it yields CASSLLQGAYEQYF.

This rearrangement joins TRBV6-6 to TRBJ2-7; D uncertain. This CDR3 has 13 amino acids. Germline CDR1 and CDR2: MNHNY and SVGAGI (reference sequence). V was trimmed by 2 bases and J by 3 bases, leaving 8 bases between them. In nucleotides, the CDR3 is TGTGCCAGCAGTTACGGGCTGAACTACGAGCAGTACTTC. As protein: CASSYGLNYEQYF.

V is TRBV2 and J is TRBJ2-1; D may be TRBD1 or TRBD2 (5 bases each). The length of the CDR3 is 13 residues. Germline loops: CDR1 SNHLY, CDR2 FYNNEI. Trimming pared 8 bases from V and 5 bases from J, leaving 13 bases between. The CDR3: CASGTLPNNEQFF. The CDR3 region has the DNA TGTGCCAGCGGGACCCTCCCTAACAATGAGCAGTTCTTC.

CDR3 bases: TGTGCCAGCACCGTCGGGCAGGCACCCTACAATGAGCAGTTCTTC. Translation gives CASTVGQAPYNEQFF. The chain couples TRBV28 to TRBJ2-1, with D uncertain. Trimming removed 7 bases from V and 2 bases from J, with 15 bases in between. CDR3 size: 15 residues. Germline CDR1 MDHEN, CDR2 SYDVKM.

V gene TRBV28 combines with J gene TRBJ2-7; tentative D call: TRBD1 (5 bases). CDR3 length: 13 amino acids. Trimming left V 6 bases short and J 3 bases short, with 12 bases between. Germline CDR1 MDHEN, CDR2 SYDVKM. The CDR3 loop is CASSPPDSYEQYF. In DNA, the CDR3 is TGTGCCAGCAGCCCCCCAGACAGCTACGAGCAGTACTTC.

The chain joins TRBV30 to TRBJ1-2; D possibly corresponds to TRBD1 (5 bases). The CDR3 sequence is 14 residues long. Trimming removed 3 bases from V and 3 bases from J, with 14 bases in between. Germline-derived CDR1 and CDR2 are GTSNPN and SVGIG (reference sequence). DNA of the CDR3: TGTGCCTGGAGGCCCGGGGCATCGGACTATGGCTACACCTTC. Translating it yields CAWRPGASDYGYTF.